This TCR beta chain was recovered during a study of regulatory T cells in long-lasting Graves disease. Study observations and caveats: Repertoires from persistent disease leaned toward TRBV28, TRBJ1-2 and TRBJ2-5.

Investigators prepared the TCR beta libraries by applying iRepertoire HTBI primers and Arm-PCR of CDR3 regions. MiXCR was run by TCRdb on the multiplex PCR reads, yielding one entry per CDR3 protein. The sample holds about 470,000 distinct CDR3 sequences, roughly 20% seen once. The table lists this clonotype with many counts. The antigen remains unidentified. Time point denoted: persistent/refractory GD, antithyroid drugs over 5 years with positive TRAb. TCR sequences were obtained from RNA taken from PBMCs. Germline V gene data show CDR1 as SGHTA and CDR2 as FQGTGA. V lost 1 base, J lost 2 bases, and 11 bases lay in between. The CDR3 length is 15 residues.

The genes are TRBV7-3 and TRBJ2-5; D is uncertain. This clonotype was obtained from a female donor with Graves disease. The sample consisted of peripheral blood mononuclear cells (PBMCs), taken when the disease was refractory, from a patient treated with antithyroid drugs. CDR3 in DNA: TGTGCCAGCAGCTTAATAGGTAGTGGGCAAGAGACCCAGTACTTC. It yields the protein CASSLIGSGQETQYF.